This TCR beta chain derives from a study of radiotherapy plus CTLA-4 blockade in lung cancer. TCRdb keeps only in-frame clones here, not all; method: immunoSEQ multiplex PCR. The profile shows about 60,000 clones, around three quarters of them singletons. The CDR3 is made up of 17 amino acids. V was clipped by 4 bases and J by 4 bases, with 21 bases between them. Germline V gene lookup returns CDR1 SGDLS and CDR2 YYNGEE. Focal radiation and CTLA-4 blockade (ipilimumab) were tested in chemo-refractory metastatic non-small-cell lung cancer patients. The TCR sequence derives from a human donor with non-small cell lung cancer whose response to radiotherapy plus ipilimumab could not be evaluated. The specimen was peripheral blood, collected from a patient treated with radiotherapy plus ipilimumab. J is TRBJ2-1 and V is TRBV9; possibly TRBD1 for D (6 bases). CDR3 nucleotide sequence: TGTGCCAGCAGCAAAACAAGTGGCTCAGGGGCTTACAATGAGCAGTTCTTC. It codes for CASSKTSGSGAYNEQFF.